This entry lists 16 T cell receptor beta chains sequenced from one sample in a study of OX40 agonist ivuxolimab in advanced cancers. Assay used: immunoSEQ multiplex PCR; TCRdb lists only in-frame clones, some missing. The data show approximately 50,000 clones, approximately 90% seen once. The sequencing used CD4+ or CD8+ T cells sorted from blood, collected in a trial of the OX40 agonist ivuxolimab. Every receptor here comes from an adult with an advanced solid tumor such as melanoma, head and neck, liver or kidney cancer.

The V gene is TRBV6-1, the J gene TRBJ2-1, with TRBD1 identical over 10 bases. V was clipped by 2 bases and J by 7 bases; unmatched bases: 8. The CDR3 is made up of 16 amino acids. Germline CDR1 is MNHNS and CDR2 is SASEGT. The CDR3 DNA reads TGTGCCAGCAGTGAACAACTGGGACAGGGGTTGAATGAGCAGTTCTTC. Residues: CASSEQLGQGLNEQFF.

The J gene is TRBJ2-4, the V gene TRBV20-1; the D gene is possibly TRBD1 (6 bases). V dropped 5 bases and J dropped 15 bases, with 17 bases sitting between them. This CDR3 spans 11 amino acids. Germline assignment: CDR1 DFQATT and CDR2 SNEGSKA (reference sequence). The CDR3 spells CSAYNTGSGYF. The CDR3 nucleotides read TGCAGTGCTTATAATACAGGGTCCGGGTACTTC.

V and J are TRBV18 and TRBJ2-3; maybe TRBD2 (5 bases). There are 14 residues in the CDR3. From germline, CDR1 is KGHSH and CDR2 LQKENI. Trimming took 10 bases from V and 0 from J, leaving 14 bases between them. CDR3 protein: CATQVGSSTDTQYF. The CDR3 coding sequence is TGTGCCACCCAGGTGGGGAGTAGCACAGATACGCAGTATTTT.

J is TRBJ2-1 and V is TRBV7-9; 11 nucleotides agree with TRBD2. The germline gives CDR1 SEHNR, CDR2 FQNEAQ (reference sequence). V trimming: 4 bases; J trimming: 7 bases; junction bases outside the gene matches: 6. CDR3 size: 15 residues. CDR3 sequence reads: CASSSLAGGPNEQFF. CDR3 bases: TGTGCCAGCAGCTCCTTAGCGGGAGGGCCTAATGAGCAGTTCTTC.

This sequence joins TRBV5-1 and TRBJ2-2, with D perhaps matching TRBD2 (5 bases). Germline V lookup: CDR1 SGHRS, CDR2 YFSETQ. Trimming took 3 bases from V and 6 from J, leaving 6 bases between them. The CDR3 extends over 12 amino acids. CDR3 DNA sequence: TGCGCCAGCAGCTGGAGGTCCGGGGAGCTGTTTTTT. Amino acids: CASSWRSGELFF.

The rearrangement uses TRBV6-1 and TRBJ2-1, with TRBD1 matching 7 bases. From germline, CDR1 is MNHNS and CDR2 SASEGT. CDR3 length equals 16 residues. With 4 bases clipped from V and 2 bases from J, the junction kept 8 bases outside the gene matches. The CDR3 region has the DNA TGTGCCAGCAGTGCCATCCCCAGGGGGACCTACAATGAGCAGTTCTTC. Amino acids: CASSAIPRGTYNEQFF.

This clone showed up just once. The chain links TRBV21-1 to TRBJ1-4. TRBV21-1 is a known pseudogene. This CDR3 has 18 amino acids. CDR3 DNA: TGTGCCAGCAGCAAGGCTTGGAGCATAATTGCAACTAATGAAAAACTGTTTTTT. It translates to CASSKAWSIIATNEKLFF.

CDR3 sequence: CASSPGVSSEQFF. CDR3 nucleotide sequence: TGCGCCAGCAGCCCGGGGGTCTCGAGTGAGCAGTTCTTC. The chain carries TRBV5-1 and TRBJ2-1; tentative D call: TRBD2 (6 bases). CDR3 length: 13 residues. In germline, CDR1 is SGHRS, CDR2 YFSETQ. Trimming pared 4 bases from V and 9 bases from J, leaving 14 bases between.

V is TRBV5-1 and J is TRBJ2-7; D not certain. The CDR3 loop spans 16 amino acids. The V and J ends lost 5 bases and 0 bases respectively, with 18 bases between them. Germline V gene lookup returns CDR1 SGHRS and CDR2 YFSETQ. CDR3 sequence: CASRPLGKAGSYEQYF. The CDR3 DNA is TGCGCCAGCAGACCCTTAGGGAAGGCCGGCTCCTACGAGCAGTACTTC. Full variable domain (rest looked up from reference TRBV5-1 and TRBJ2-7): KAGVTQTPRYLIKTRGQQVTLSCSPISGHRSVSWYQQTPGQGLQFLFEYFSETQRNKGNFPGRFSGRQFSNSRSEMNVSTLELGDSALYLCASRPLGKAGSYEQYFGPGTRLTVT.

This chain links TRBV29-1 with TRBJ2-5, with 8 bases identical to TRBD1. The germline V gene encodes CDR1 SQVTM and CDR2 ANQGSEA. The CDR3 extends over 13 amino acids. J gave up 5 bases and V 3 bases, and 5 bases lay outside the gene matches. The CDR3 is CSVEGRGHETQYF. The CDR3 DNA reads TGCAGCGTTGAGGGCAGGGGGCATGAGACCCAGTACTTC.

In this sample, this clone turned up a few times. The chain couples TRBV6-5 to TRBJ2-2, with a weak D call TRBD1 (6 bases). The length of the CDR3 is 14 residues. In germline, CDR1 is MNHEY, CDR2 SVGAGI. V was pared by 8 bases and J by 2 bases, with 12 bases between. As DNA, the CDR3 is TGTGCCAGCTCCTGGGGGCTTAACACCGGGGAGCTGTTTTTT. It codes for CASSWGLNTGELFF.

J is TRBJ2-7 and V is TRBV6-1; D may be TRBD2 (6 bases). This CDR3 has 15 residues. V was pared by 6 bases and J by 0 bases, with 15 bases between. Germline V CDR1 and CDR2: MNHNS, SASEGT. The CDR3 here is CASRYLQAGSYEQYF. The CDR3 bases are TGTGCCAGCAGATACCTCCAAGCGGGCTCCTACGAGCAGTACTTC.

CDR3 coding DNA: TGTGCCAGCAGTTTATATTGGGAGACCCAGTACTTC. Amino acid sequence: CASSLYWETQYF. The chain joins TRBV28 to TRBJ2-5; unclear D gene. V was pared by 1 base and J by 5 bases, with 5 bases between. CDR3 length: 12 residues. From germline, CDR1 is MDHEN and CDR2 SYDVKM.

This clone was counted a single time. The chain uses TRBV15 and TRBJ2-4; 10 bases map to TRBD2. Germline CDR1 and CDR2: LNHNV and YYDKDF (reference sequence). The CDR3 runs 16 residues. V lost 1 base and J lost 0; bases outside the gene matches: 0. CDR3 sequence reads: CATSRGLAGAKNIQYF. CDR3 nucleotide sequence: TGTGCCACCAGCAGAGGACTAGCGGGAGCCAAAAACATTCAGTACTTC.

This chain uses TRBV18 with TRBJ1-5; the D gene is possibly TRBD1 (5 bases). The germline CDR1 and CDR2 sequences are KGHSH and LQKENI. The CDR3 is 14 residues long. Trimming left V 8 bases short and J 4 bases short, with 15 bases between. As DNA, the CDR3 is TGTGCCAGCGCAGTGGACAATCAAAATCAGCCCCAGCATTTT. Its protein is CASAVDNQNQPQHF.

The genes are TRBV6-1 and TRBJ2-1, with 10 positions matching TRBD2. After removal of 4 bases from V and 4 bases from J, the junction contained 1 base not matched to a gene. Germline-derived CDR1 and CDR2 are MNHNS and SASEGT. There are 14 residues in the CDR3. The CDR3 is CASSVTSGYNEQFF. The DNA for the CDR3 is TGTGCCAGCAGTGTGACTAGCGGGTACAATGAGCAGTTCTTC.